Listed here are 30 T cell receptor beta chains from one sample, sequenced in a study of response to subunit inactivated influenza vaccine. TCRdb ran MiXCR on the RT-PCR reads and lists one entry per CDR3 protein. The repertoire holds about 650,000 distinct CDR3 sequences, with approximately 14% as singletons. The sample was PBMCs from blood, taken 14 to 15 days before vaccination. All receptors derive from a man aged 50 or older who received an inactivated influenza vaccine.

The chain employs TRBV15 and TRBJ2-7, with TRBD2 matching 9 bases. V trimming: 4 bases; J trimming: 7 bases; junction bases outside the gene matches: 8. The CDR3 is made up of 14 amino acids. Germline lookup yields CDR1 LNHNV and CDR2 YYDKDF (reference sequence). The CDR3 protein is CATSISGSRGEQYF. CDR3 bases: TGTGCCACCAGCATTAGCGGGAGTCGTGGAGAGCAGTACTTC. Based on the CDR3 plus reference TRBV15 and TRBJ2-7, the full variable domain is DAMVIQNPRYQVTQFGKPVTLSCSQTLNHNVMYWYQQKSSQAPKLLFHYYDKDFNNEADTPDNFQSRRPNTSFCFLDIRSPGLGDTAMYLCATSISGSRGEQYFGPGTRLTVT.

The table lists this clonotype with a few counts. This chain links TRBV7-2 with TRBJ1-1, with TRBD1 as a possible D gene (5 bases). The V and J ends lost 0 bases and 3 bases respectively, with 14 bases between them. The germline V gene encodes CDR1 SGHTA and CDR2 FQGNSA. This CDR3 is built from 16 residues. The CDR3 bases are TGTGCCAGCAGCTTAGCGCCGGGGGTTTGGGACACTGAAGCTTTCTTT. This gives the protein CASSLAPGVWDTEAFF.

This sequence joins TRBV5-1 and TRBJ2-7, with D tentatively TRBD2 (5 bases). Germline loops: CDR1 SGHRS, CDR2 YFSETQ. V was trimmed by 4 bases and J by 4 bases, leaving 24 bases between them. The CDR3 contains 17 residues. In nucleotides, the CDR3 is TGCGCCAGCAGCCCAGGACTGGATACAAGGAGGATTTACGAGCAGTACTTC. Translation: CASSPGLDTRRIYEQYF.

This clonotype appeared a few times. The V and J genes are TRBV28 and TRBJ2-3, with D perhaps given as TRBD1 or TRBD2 (5 bases each). The V end lost 3 bases, the J end lost 0 bases, and 13 bases lay between the germline ends. The V gene's germline CDR1 is MDHEN and CDR2 SYDVKM. The CDR3 length is 16 residues. The CDR3 bases are TGTGCCAGCAGTTTGAATCGGGGCACCAGCACAGATACGCAGTATTTT. Amino acids: CASSLNRGTSTDTQYF.

This clonotype was seen only a few times. J is TRBJ2-7 and V is TRBV6-1; D is unclear. CDR1 is MNHNS and CDR2 is SASEGT in the germline V gene. V was pared by 4 bases and J by 5 bases, with 12 bases between. The CDR3 sequence is 13 residues long. The CDR3 coding sequence is TGTGCCAGCAGTGGGCTCTCTCCCCACGAGCAGTACTTC. Residues: CASSGLSPHEQYF.

This clonotype showed up just once. The chain uses TRBV7-6 and TRBJ2-2; D unresolved. V lost 1 base and J lost 8, with 5 bases in between. Germline V gene lookup returns CDR1 SGHVS and CDR2 FNYEAQ. The CDR3 is made up of 12 amino acids. The CDR3 region has the DNA TGTGCCAGCAGCTTAGACGCGGGGGAGCTGTTTTTT. This sequence encodes CASSLDAGELFF.

CDR3 in DNA: TGTGCCAGCAGCCCCCTAACTAGCGCCCAAGAGACCCAGTACTTC. Translating it yields CASSPLTSAQETQYF. The rearrangement links TRBV3-1 to TRBJ2-5; 7 nucleotides match TRBD2. V lost 4 bases to trimming and J lost 1 base; unmatched junction nucleotides: 6. CDR1 and CDR2 (germline): LGHDT, YNNKEL (reference sequence). The CDR3 has 15 amino acids.

The chain carries TRBV4-3 and TRBJ1-4; TRBD1 matches at 8 bases. Losses at the gene ends were 0 bases for V and 0 bases for J; bases not matched to a gene: 6. Germline CDR1 reads LGHNA; CDR2 reads YSLEER. There are 18 residues in the CDR3. Here the CDR3 DNA reads TGCGCCAGCAGCCAAGATCCGGGACAGGCCGCAACTAATGAAAAACTGTTTTTT. This encodes CASSQDPGQAATNEKLFF.

This clonotype was found many times. This sequence joins TRBV28 and TRBJ1-1; D is ambiguous. CDR1 and CDR2 (germline): MDHEN, SYDVKM. CDR3 length: 14 amino acids. Between the trimmed V and J ends, which lost 4 bases and 11 bases, there was a span of 20 bases. The CDR3 coding sequence is TGTGCCAGCAGTTCCCGGCAGGACCCGACTGTGGCTTTCTTT. It is translated as CASSSRQDPTVAFF.

This clonotype was seen a few times. The chain joins TRBV4-2 to TRBJ2-2, with TRBD1 as a possible D gene (6 bases). V shed 5 bases and J shed 0 bases, with 19 bases lying between them. This CDR3 spans 18 amino acids. The germline CDR1 and CDR2 sequences are LGHNA and YNFKEQ. CDR3 loop: CASSSRDKGFTNTGELFF. In nucleotides, the CDR3 is TGTGCCAGCAGCTCCCGGGACAAGGGGTTTACGAACACCGGGGAGCTGTTTTTT.

This clonotype turned up a few times. The rearrangement links TRBV5-6 to TRBJ2-7; TRBD2 matches 10 bases. This CDR3 is built from 14 residues. Germline V gene lookup returns CDR1 SGHDT and CDR2 YYEEEE. Trimming at V came to 2 bases and at J to 9 bases, leaving 8 bases not matched to a gene. CDR3 bases: TGTGCCAGCAGCTTCGGACTAGCGGCTACGAGGCAGTACTTC. Encoded protein: CASSFGLAATRQYF. Full variable domain (outside the CDR3, taken from reference TRBV5-6 and TRBJ2-7): DAGVTQSPTHLIKTRGQQVTLRCSPKSGHDTVSWYQQALGQGPQFIFQYYEEEERQRGNFPDRFSGHQFPNYSSELNVNALLLGDSALYLCASSFGLAATRQYFGPGTRLTVT.

This chain connects TRBV20-1 to TRBJ2-1; 7 nucleotides match TRBD2. CDR3 length: 13 amino acids. Germline V gives CDR1 DFQATT, CDR2 SNEGSKA (reference sequence). The V and J ends lost 1 base and 10 bases, in that order; junction bases with no gene match: 7. CDR3 coding DNA: TGCAGTGCTAGAGGATTGGCGGGAGAGGAGCAGTTCTTC. It is translated as CSARGLAGEEQFF.

The sample holds many counts of this clonotype. CDR3 sequence reads: CASSLDGRGTSWADTQYF. The CDR3 nucleotides are TGTGCCAGCAGCTTAGATGGGCGTGGGACTAGCTGGGCAGATACGCAGTATTTT. The chain uses TRBV11-2 and TRBJ2-3, with 9 bases fitting TRBD2. Germline loops: CDR1 SGHAT, CDR2 FQNNGV. This CDR3 has 18 residues. Germline trimming cut 0 bases from V and 4 bases from J; bases unmatched to any gene: 11.

The CDR3, as DNA: TGTGCCAGCAGCATCACAGGGGACCACAATGAGCAGTTCTTC. Translated: CASSITGDHNEQFF. The chain is built from TRBV7-6 and TRBJ2-1; 7 bases are a match to TRBD1. Germline CDR1 SGHVS, CDR2 FNYEAQ. The CDR3 has 14 residues. V was clipped by 5 bases and J by 5 bases; unmatched bases: 6. Looking up the rest from reference TRBV7-6 and TRBJ2-1 gives the full variable domain: GAGVSQSPRYKVTKRGQDVALRCDPISGHVSLYWYRQALGQGPEFLTYFNYEAQQDKSGLPNDRFSAERPEGSISTLTIQRTEQRDSAMYRCASSITGDHNEQFFGPGTRLTVL.

The chain has TRBV6-2 or TRBV6-3 and TRBJ2-2, with 12 bases aligning to TRBD1. J gave up 5 bases and V 2 bases, and 3 bases lay outside the gene matches. Germline values: CDR1 MNHEY, CDR2 SVGEGT. This CDR3 region has 16 residues. CDR3 coding DNA: TGTGCCAGCAGTTACCCGGGACAGGGGGCGACCGGGGAGCTGTTTTTT. It translates to CASSYPGQGATGELFF.

This clonotype was picked up a small number of times. The chain is built from TRBV6-1 and TRBJ1-1, with D maybe TRBD1 (6 bases). Germline CDR1 is MNHNS and CDR2 is SASEGT. Trimming left V 4 bases short and J 3 bases short, with 6 bases between. The CDR3 spans 12 residues. This chain's CDR3 is CASSAGDTEAFF. As DNA, the CDR3 is TGTGCCAGCAGTGCAGGGGACACTGAAGCTTTCTTT.

The rearrangement links TRBV2 to TRBJ2-1, with 10 bases lining up with TRBD2. This CDR3 has 15 residues. J lost 6 bases, V lost 8 bases, and 10 bases had no gene match. Germline V gene data show CDR1 as SNHLY and CDR2 as FYNNEI. CDR3 sequence (DNA): TGTGCCAGCTTGGCTAGCGGGGGTCTCTTCAATGAGCAGTTCTTC. It is translated as CASLASGGLFNEQFF.

This clonotype was detected only a few times. The chain joins TRBV5-1 to TRBJ1-2; D is unclear. Trimming took off 0 bases at V and 4 bases at J, with 13 bases between the two ends. This CDR3 is built from 15 residues. Germline V gives CDR1 SGHRS, CDR2 YFSETQ. Here the CDR3 reads CASSLVAGTSYGYTF. CDR3 bases: TGCGCCAGCAGCTTGGTGGCCGGAACGTCCTATGGCTACACCTTC.

This clonotype was picked up many times. The chain joins TRBV6-2 or TRBV6-3 to TRBJ1-5; D is perhaps TRBD1 (5 bases). Germline assignment: CDR1 MNHEY and CDR2 SVGEGT. This CDR3 is 14 amino acids long. V was pared by 6 bases and J by 2 bases, with 11 bases between. CDR3 DNA: TGTGCCAGCAGCACTGGGGGAGGCAATCAGCCCCAGCATTTT. This translates into CASSTGGGNQPQHF.

There are a few counts of this clonotype. The chain is built from TRBV15 and TRBJ2-7; weak D call: TRBD1 (5 bases). Germline assignment: CDR1 LNHNV and CDR2 YYDKDF (reference sequence). This CDR3 has 17 residues. Trimming removed 0 bases at V and 2 bases at J, with 17 bases between. The CDR3 nucleotides read TGTGCCACCAGCAGAGACCGTTTCAGGCAGGGCACCTACGAGCAGTACTTC. Translation gives CATSRDRFRQGTYEQYF.

This clonotype was counted a few times. V and J are TRBV5-1 and TRBJ1-4, with a weak D call TRBD1 (6 bases). Germline V lookup: CDR1 SGHRS, CDR2 YFSETQ. Trimming removed 2 bases from V and 8 bases from J, with 16 bases in between. The CDR3 runs to 15 residues. CDR3 coding DNA: TGCGCCAGCAGCTTTGGGACACCTCAGGGCGAAAAACTGTTTTTT. Translated: CASSFGTPQGEKLFF.

A word on this clonotype: A much larger clone differs by one base, so this may be a read error. The rearrangement links TRBV5-6 to TRBJ2-7, with no clear D. V was pared by 4 bases and J by 2 bases, with 13 bases between. The CDR3 is made up of 14 amino acids. Germline loops: CDR1 SGHDT, CDR2 YYEEEE. CDR3: CASSPLPGPYEQYF. The CDR3 DNA follows: TGTGCCAGCAGCCCCCTCCCAGGCCCCTACGAGCAGTACTTC.

The sample holds a few counts of this clonotype. The V gene is TRBV7-3, the J gene TRBJ2-1, with 7 bases matching TRBD2. V dropped 5 bases and J dropped 8; count of bases not matched to a gene: 12. Per the germline V gene, CDR1 is SGHTA and CDR2 is FQGTGA. The CDR3 consists of 15 residues. The DNA of the CDR3 is TGTGCCAGCAGCCCCATCGCGGGGGACTTACATGAGCAGTTCTTC. Translation gives CASSPIAGDLHEQFF.

This clonotype was seen only a few times. The rearrangement joins TRBV28 to TRBJ1-5; TRBD1 might be the D (5 bases). Germline lookup yields CDR1 MDHEN and CDR2 SYDVKM. The CDR3 extends over 19 amino acids. V lost 3 bases and J 2 bases, leaving 23 bases between the germline ends. CDR3 DNA sequence: TGTGCCAGCAGTTTTCCCGGCAGGAAGGGGAAATTTGGCAATCAGCCCCAGCATTTT. Encoded protein: CASSFPGRKGKFGNQPQHF.

This clonotype has a handful of counts. V and J are TRBV20-1 and TRBJ1-5, with TRBD1 as a possible D gene (5 bases). CDR3 length: 15 residues. Germline V gives CDR1 DFQATT, CDR2 SNEGSKA (reference sequence). Deletions cut 3 bases from V and 0 bases from J, with 12 bases between. The CDR3 reads CSASAGDYSNQPQHF. The DNA of the CDR3 is TGCAGTGCTAGCGCCGGGGACTATAGCAATCAGCCCCAGCATTTT.

The chain is built from TRBV18 and TRBJ2-7, with 9 positions matching TRBD1. The germline V gene encodes CDR1 KGHSH and CDR2 LQKENI. Trimming at V came to 2 bases and at J to 5 bases, leaving 10 bases not matched to a gene. The CDR3 consists of 16 residues. The DNA of the CDR3 is TGTGCCAGCTCACCAACGACAGGGGGAGTCCATAACGAGCAGTACTTC. It specifies CASSPTTGGVHNEQYF.

The chain links TRBV20-1 to TRBJ2-1; 13 bases are shared with TRBD2. The ends lost 3 bases at V and 3 bases at J; junction bases unmatched: 5. The CDR3 runs to 16 residues. The germline V gene encodes CDR1 DFQATT and CDR2 SNEGSKA (reference sequence). The CDR3 is CSARATSGGDYNEQFF. The CDR3 bases are TGCAGTGCTAGGGCAACTAGCGGGGGGGACTACAATGAGCAGTTCTTC.

This clonotype was seen only a few times. The J gene is TRBJ1-2, the V gene TRBV6-5; D uncertain. V dropped 2 bases and J dropped 4 bases, with 8 bases sitting between them. The germline CDR1 and CDR2 sequences are MNHEY and SVGAGI. The length of the CDR3 is 13 residues. In DNA, the CDR3 is TGTGCCAGCAGTTACGAGGGATTCTATGGCTACACCTTC. Amino acids: CASSYEGFYGYTF.

The chain is built from TRBV10-3 and TRBJ1-6; 8 bases line up with TRBD1. Germline CDR1 reads ENHRY; CDR2 reads SYGVKD. Unmatched junction bases numbered 17, after V lost 10 bases and J lost 12 bases. The CDR3 consists of 15 residues. CDR3 coding DNA: TGTGCCAGCACAGGGGACAGGAGTCCCGGGGTACCCCTCCACTTT. Residues: CASTGDRSPGVPLHF.

The gene calls are TRBV7-2 and TRBJ2-5, with D uncertain. Germline lookup yields CDR1 SGHTA and CDR2 FQGNSA. V lost 1 base and J 0 bases, leaving 9 bases between the germline ends. The CDR3 is made up of 15 amino acids. CDR3 in amino acids: CASSLVGSYQETQYF. CDR3 DNA: TGTGCCAGCAGCTTAGTAGGCAGTTACCAAGAGACCCAGTACTTC. Combining the CDR3 with reference TRBV7-2 and TRBJ2-5 gives the whole variable domain GAGVSQSPSNKVTEKGKDVELRCDPISGHTALYWYRQSLGQGLEFLIYFQGNSAPDKSGLPSDRFSAERTGGSVSTLTIQRTQQEDSAVYLCASSLVGSYQETQYFGPGTRLLVL.